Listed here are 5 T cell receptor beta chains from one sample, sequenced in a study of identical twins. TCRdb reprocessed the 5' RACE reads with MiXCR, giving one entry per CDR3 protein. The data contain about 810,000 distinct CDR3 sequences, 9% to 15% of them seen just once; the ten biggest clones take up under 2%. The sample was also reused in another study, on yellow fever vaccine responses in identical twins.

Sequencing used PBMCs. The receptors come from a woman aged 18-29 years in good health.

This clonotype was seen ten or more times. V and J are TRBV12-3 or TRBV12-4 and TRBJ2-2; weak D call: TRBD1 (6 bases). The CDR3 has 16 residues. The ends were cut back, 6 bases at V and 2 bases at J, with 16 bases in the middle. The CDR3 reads CASSPRQVPNTGELFF. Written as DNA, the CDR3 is TGTGCCAGCAGCCCCAGACAGGTCCCAAACACCGGGGAGCTGTTTTTT.

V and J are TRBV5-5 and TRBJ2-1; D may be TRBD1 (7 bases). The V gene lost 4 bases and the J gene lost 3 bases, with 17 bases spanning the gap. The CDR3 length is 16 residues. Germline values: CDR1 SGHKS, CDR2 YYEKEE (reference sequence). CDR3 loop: CASSSLPGGFYNEQFF. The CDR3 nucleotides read TGTGCCAGCAGCAGCCTTCCAGGGGGGTTCTACAATGAGCAGTTCTTC.

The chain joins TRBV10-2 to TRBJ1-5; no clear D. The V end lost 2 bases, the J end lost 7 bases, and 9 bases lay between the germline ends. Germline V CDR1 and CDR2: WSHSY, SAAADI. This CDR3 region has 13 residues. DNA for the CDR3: TGCGCCAGCAGTGAGCGGGCTGGACAGCCCCAGCATTTT. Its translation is CASSERAGQPQHF.

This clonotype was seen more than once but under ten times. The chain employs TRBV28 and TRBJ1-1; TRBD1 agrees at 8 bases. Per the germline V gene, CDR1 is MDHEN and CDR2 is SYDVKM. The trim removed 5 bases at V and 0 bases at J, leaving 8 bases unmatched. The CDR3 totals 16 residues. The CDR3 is CASSLYRGGMNTEAFF. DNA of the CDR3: TGTGCCAGCAGTCTTTACAGGGGGGGTATGAACACTGAAGCTTTCTTT.

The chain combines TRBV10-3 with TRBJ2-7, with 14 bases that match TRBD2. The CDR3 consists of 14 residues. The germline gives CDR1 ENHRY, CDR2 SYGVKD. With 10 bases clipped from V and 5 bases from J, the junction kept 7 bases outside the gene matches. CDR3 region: CATGTSGGRDEQYV. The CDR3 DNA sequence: TGTGCCACCGGGACTAGCGGGGGACGGGACGAGCAGTACGTC.